This T cell receptor beta chain was documented in a study of T cell changes during pregnancy in multiple sclerosis. The method was immunoSEQ multiplex PCR; TCRdb's version includes in-frame clones alone and lacks a portion of them. Altogether about 72,000 clones are present, roughly 89% being singletons, with the ten largest covering roughly 0.7%. V lost 0 bases and J 7 bases, leaving 13 bases between the germline ends. CDR3 length equals 15 residues. Germline CDR1 is SGHVS and CDR2 is FQNEAQ. The origin of this receptor is a female donor in good health, enrolled as a control in a pregnancy study. Here the sequenced sample was peripheral blood, taken in the third trimester of pregnancy. The rearrangement uses TRBV7-8 and TRBJ1-5, with D possibly matching TRBD1 (5 bases). The CDR3 DNA sequence: TGTGCCAGCAGCTTAGCGTCGGGGGGGTTCCAGCCCCAGCATTTT. Translated, it gives CASSLASGGFQPQHF.